The rows below give T cell receptor beta chains drawn from one sample of a study of shared clonotypes between healthy human individuals. The assay was immunoSEQ multiplex PCR, and TCRdb's table has in-frame clones only and misses some. The sample has approximately 2,000,000 clones, around 95% seen once. The sample taken for sequencing was naive CD8+ T cells from PBMCs. The source of these receptors is a man aged 18 to 29 in good health. Some clones in this sample may be carry-over from other donors' samples. The CDR3 runs from the conserved cysteine through the conserved F or W. The order of the fields is clone size, D gene, V gene, J gene, CDR3 DNA, CDR3 protein. A D gene is named only where the DNA matches it firmly. Clone size appears in some rows only: once, few, many, or a class for an expanded clone.

clone size: -
D gene: TRBD2
V gene: TRBV6-1
J gene: TRBJ2-5
CDR3 DNA: TGTGCCAGCAGTGAAGGGGTGGGAGGGTCCCAAGAGACCCAGTACTTC
CDR3 protein: CASSEGVGGSQETQYF

clone size: -
D gene: TRBD2
V gene: TRBV7-6
J gene: TRBJ2-7
CDR3 DNA: TGTGCCAGCAGTACCGGGAGGTTCTACGAGCAGTACTTC
CDR3 protein: CASSTGRFYEQYF

clone size: -
D gene: -
V gene: TRBV6-5
J gene: TRBJ1-6
CDR3 DNA: TGTGCCAGCAGTTACGCCGGTGATAATTCACCCCTCCACTTT
CDR3 protein: CASSYAGDNSPLHF

clone size: once
D gene: -
V gene: TRBV7-6
J gene: TRBJ2-7
CDR3 DNA: TGTGCCAGCAGCTTAGGGCAGGGTGTCCACGAGCAGTACTTC
CDR3 protein: CASSLGQGVHEQYF

clone size: -
D gene: -
V gene: TRBV28
J gene: TRBJ1-1
CDR3 DNA: TGTGCCAGCAGATTGGTGGGGTGGGGGCAGGACGCTGAAGCTTTCTTT
CDR3 protein: CASRLVGWGQDAEAFF

clone size: once
D gene: TRBD2
V gene: TRBV10-1
J gene: TRBJ2-3
CDR3 DNA: TGCGCCAGCAGTGAGTTGGGGACTAGCGGGAGAGTACGAGGTTGCACAGATACGCAGTATTTT
CDR3 protein: CASSELGTSGRVRGCTDTQYF

clone size: -
D gene: -
V gene: TRBV29-1
J gene: TRBJ2-1
CDR3 DNA: TGCAGCGTTGAACTCGTTAGACACTTGGACTCCTACAATGAGCAGTTCTTC
CDR3 protein: CSVELVRHLDSYNEQFF

clone size: -
D gene: TRBD1
V gene: TRBV5-1
J gene: TRBJ1-2
CDR3 DNA: TGCGCCAGCAGCTTGAATGGTCAGACAGGGGTCTATGGCTACACCTTC
CDR3 protein: CASSLNGQTGVYGYTF

clone size: -
D gene: -
V gene: TRBV27
J gene: TRBJ2-7
CDR3 DNA: TGTGCCAGCACGAGTGGCACCTACGAGCAGTACTTC
CDR3 protein: CASTSGTYEQYF

clone size: -
D gene: -
V gene: TRBV4-1
J gene: TRBJ1-4
CDR3 DNA: TGCGCCAGCACTGTAACAGTACAAGCAACTAATGAAAAACTGTTTTTT
CDR3 protein: CASTVTVQATNEKLFF

clone size: -
D gene: -
V gene: TRBV9
J gene: TRBJ2-3
CDR3 DNA: TGTGCCAGCAGCCCACCTCCGGGTCCTAGCACAGATACGCAGTATTTT
CDR3 protein: CASSPPPGPSTDTQYF

clone size: -
D gene: TRBD2
V gene: TRBV7-9
J gene: TRBJ2-1
CDR3 DNA: TGTGCCAGCACCCTGCTAGCGGACGGGAATGAGCAGTTCTTC
CDR3 protein: CASTLLADGNEQFF

clone size: -
D gene: -
V gene: TRBV6-1
J gene: TRBJ1-1
CDR3 DNA: TGTGCCAGCAGAGCGGCCGGGTTCACTGAAGCTTTCTTT
CDR3 protein: CASRAAGFTEAFF

clone size: -
D gene: -
V gene: TRBV21-1
J gene: TRBJ2-3
CDR3 DNA: TGTGCCAGCAGCAAAGCGGGGGGACAGGGGCCCGATACGCAGTATTTT
CDR3 protein: CASSKAGGQGPDTQYF

clone size: -
D gene: -
V gene: TRBV5-8
J gene: TRBJ1-1
CDR3 DNA: TGTGCCAGCAGCTTGGGTGGGGAAGAAGCTTTCTTT
CDR3 protein: CASSLGGEEAFF

clone size: once
D gene: -
V gene: TRBV14
J gene: TRBJ2-7
CDR3 DNA: TGTGCCAGCAGCCAAGATCACCCAACTACCCGACCTGGCGAGCAGTACTTC
CDR3 protein: CASSQDHPTTRPGEQYF

clone size: few
D gene: -
V gene: TRBV7-9
J gene: TRBJ1-5
CDR3 DNA: TGTGCCAGCAGCGTACAGGGAGAGGGTCAGCCCCAGCATTTT
CDR3 protein: CASSVQGEGQPQHF

clone size: -
D gene: TRBD2
V gene: TRBV27
J gene: TRBJ2-3
CDR3 DNA: TGTGCCAGCAGTTCCGATGAGGGAGGGACAGATACGCAGTATTTT
CDR3 protein: CASSSDEGGTDTQYF

clone size: -
D gene: -
V gene: TRBV7-9
J gene: TRBJ2-1
CDR3 DNA: TGTGCCAGCAGCTCGATAATAGCCGTAGAACCCAATGAGCAGTTCTTC
CDR3 protein: CASSSIIAVEPNEQFF

clone size: few
D gene: -
V gene: TRBV7-2
J gene: TRBJ1-2
CDR3 DNA: TGTGCCAGCAGCCCTGACTTCTATGGCTACACCTTC
CDR3 protein: CASSPDFYGYTF

clone size: once
D gene: -
V gene: TRBV27
J gene: TRBJ1-4
CDR3 DNA: TGTGCCAGCATGGGGAATGTTTTGGAAAAACTGTTTTTT
CDR3 protein: CASMGNVLEKLFF

clone size: -
D gene: TRBD1
V gene: TRBV2
J gene: TRBJ2-7
CDR3 DNA: TGTGCCAGCAGCGACAGAACTGGGACAGGGGGCATGCTCGTGCAGTACTTC
CDR3 protein: CASSDRTGTGGMLVQYF

clone size: once
D gene: -
V gene: TRBV14
J gene: TRBJ1-2
CDR3 DNA: TGTGCCAGCAGCCAAGTCGGACAGCCGGAAAGAAACTATGGCTACACCTTC
CDR3 protein: CASSQVGQPERNYGYTF

clone size: -
D gene: -
V gene: TRBV27
J gene: TRBJ2-2
CDR3 DNA: TGTGCCAGCAGTTCTATAGTGGCTACCGGGGAGCTGTTTTTT
CDR3 protein: CASSSIVATGELFF

clone size: -
D gene: TRBD1
V gene: TRBV30
J gene: TRBJ2-7
CDR3 DNA: TGTGCCTGGGAGGGACAGGGAACCCCCTACGAGCAGTACTTC
CDR3 protein: CAWEGQGTPYEQYF

clone size: -
D gene: TRBD1
V gene: TRBV4-1
J gene: TRBJ1-5
CDR3 DNA: TGCGCCAGCAGCCAAGACGAGGGCAGGGGGCAGCCCCAGCATTTT
CDR3 protein: CASSQDEGRGQPQHF

clone size: -
D gene: -
V gene: TRBV7-2
J gene: TRBJ2-7
CDR3 DNA: TGTGCCAGCAGCACGTACCAGGGAATTCGCTCCTACGAGCAGTACTTC
CDR3 protein: CASSTYQGIRSYEQYF

clone size: -
D gene: -
V gene: TRBV27
J gene: TRBJ1-4
CDR3 DNA: TGTGCCAGCAGGAAGCGAGGTGAAAAACTGTTTTTT
CDR3 protein: CASRKRGEKLFF

clone size: -
D gene: -
V gene: TRBV4-3
J gene: TRBJ2-7
CDR3 DNA: TGCGCCAGCAGCCAAGAGAGGTGGCAGGGACCCTACGAGCAGTACTTC
CDR3 protein: CASSQERWQGPYEQYF

clone size: -
D gene: TRBD1
V gene: TRBV7-3
J gene: TRBJ2-1
CDR3 DNA: TGTGCCAGCAGCTTAAGTTCGAGACAGGGGATGAATGAGCAGTTCTTC
CDR3 protein: CASSLSSRQGMNEQFF

clone size: -
D gene: TRBD2
V gene: TRBV12-5
J gene: TRBJ2-5
CDR3 DNA: TGTGCTAGTGGACGCGGGGGGGCCCAAGAGACCCAGTACTTC
CDR3 protein: CASGRGGAQETQYF

clone size: -
D gene: -
V gene: TRBV29-1
J gene: TRBJ2-5
CDR3 DNA: TGCAGCCTCGTCGGAGGGTGGTCAGAGACCCAGTACTTC
CDR3 protein: CSLVGGWSETQYF

clone size: -
D gene: -
V gene: TRBV27
J gene: TRBJ1-1
CDR3 DNA: TGTGCCAGCAGCCGATTACCCCTGATGGACACTGAAGCTTTCTTT
CDR3 protein: CASSRLPLMDTEAFF

clone size: -
D gene: -
V gene: TRBV18
J gene: TRBJ1-5
CDR3 DNA: TGTGCCAGCTCACCCTCGAGGGGGATGAGCAATCAGCCCCAGCATTTT
CDR3 protein: CASSPSRGMSNQPQHF

clone size: -
D gene: -
V gene: TRBV5-1
J gene: TRBJ2-5
CDR3 DNA: TGCGCCAGCAGCTTCAGTGCCAGGGACTCTCAAGAGACCCAGTACTTC
CDR3 protein: CASSFSARDSQETQYF

clone size: -
D gene: -
V gene: TRBV5-5
J gene: TRBJ2-2
CDR3 DNA: TGTGCCAGCAGCTTTAGGGGGATACGCACCGGGGAGCTGTTTTTT
CDR3 protein: CASSFRGIRTGELFF

clone size: -
D gene: -
V gene: TRBV7-9
J gene: TRBJ2-5
CDR3 DNA: TGTGCCAGCAGCTCTGGGACGGTCCACCAAGAGACCCAGTACTTC
CDR3 protein: CASSSGTVHQETQYF

clone size: -
D gene: -
V gene: TRBV28
J gene: TRBJ1-1
CDR3 DNA: TGTGCCAGCAGTTCGTCCCGTGGGGCGAACACTGAAGCTTTCTTT
CDR3 protein: CASSSSRGANTEAFF

clone size: -
D gene: -
V gene: TRBV7-9
J gene: TRBJ2-2
CDR3 DNA: TGTGCCAGCAGCTTAGGGGCAGCGAACACCGGGGAGCTGTTTTTT
CDR3 protein: CASSLGAANTGELFF

clone size: once
D gene: -
V gene: TRBV10-1
J gene: TRBJ2-1
CDR3 DNA: TGCGCCAGCTCTAGGGACACCTACAATGAGCAGTTCTTC
CDR3 protein: CASSRDTYNEQFF

clone size: once
D gene: -
V gene: TRBV7-9
J gene: TRBJ1-2
CDR3 DNA: TGTGCCAGCAGCCCTGGGTGGGCCAAAAACTATGGCTACACCTTC
CDR3 protein: CASSPGWAKNYGYTF

clone size: -
D gene: TRBD1
V gene: TRBV7-9
J gene: TRBJ1-5
CDR3 DNA: TGTGCCAGCAGCCTCGGGACAGGGGATCAGCCCCAGCATTTT
CDR3 protein: CASSLGTGDQPQHF

clone size: -
D gene: -
V gene: TRBV5-1
J gene: TRBJ2-7
CDR3 DNA: TGCGCCAGCAGCTTTTCTTTCGCTATCTCCTACGAGCAGTACTTC
CDR3 protein: CASSFSFAISYEQYF

clone size: -
D gene: -
V gene: TRBV4-1
J gene: TRBJ2-5
CDR3 DNA: TGCGCCAGCAGCCAAGCCCCCTTTGCGCACCAAGAGACCCAGTACTTC
CDR3 protein: CASSQAPFAHQETQYF

clone size: -
D gene: -
V gene: TRBV4-3
J gene: TRBJ2-6
CDR3 DNA: TGCGCCAGCAGCGAAGGTACGGCTGGGGCCAACGTCCTGACTTTC
CDR3 protein: CASSEGTAGANVLTF

clone size: -
D gene: TRBD1
V gene: TRBV11-2
J gene: TRBJ1-5
CDR3 DNA: TGTGCCAGCAGCTTAGGGAGGGGGCGGAATCAGCCCCAGCATTTT
CDR3 protein: CASSLGRGRNQPQHF

clone size: once
D gene: -
V gene: TRBV4-3
J gene: TRBJ1-2
CDR3 DNA: TGCGCCAGCAGCCAAGATCTAGGGTCGGGCTATGGCTACACCTTC
CDR3 protein: CASSQDLGSGYGYTF

clone size: -
D gene: TRBD2
V gene: TRBV29-1
J gene: TRBJ2-2
CDR3 DNA: TGCAGCGTTGAGAGGGCCTTAGCGGGAAGGGGCGGGGAGCTGTTTTTT
CDR3 protein: CSVERALAGRGGELFF

clone size: -
D gene: -
V gene: TRBV4-3
J gene: TRBJ1-1
CDR3 DNA: TGCGCCAGCAGCCAAGCCAGGAGAGCACCAGGGGCTGAAGCTTTCTTT
CDR3 protein: CASSQARRAPGAEAFF

clone size: -
D gene: -
V gene: TRBV5-4
J gene: TRBJ2-7
CDR3 DNA: TGTGCCAGCAGCTTCACAGGGTGGTCCTACGAGCAGTACTTC
CDR3 protein: CASSFTGWSYEQYF

clone size: -
D gene: -
V gene: TRBV28
J gene: TRBJ2-7
CDR3 DNA: TGTGCCAGCTCTCCCGTTGGTGTGTGGTACGAGCAGTACTTC
CDR3 protein: CASSPVGVWYEQYF

clone size: -
D gene: TRBD2
V gene: TRBV7-2
J gene: TRBJ2-7
CDR3 DNA: TGTGCCAGCAGCCTTCTAGCGGGAGGCTACGAGCAGTACTTC
CDR3 protein: CASSLLAGGYEQYF

clone size: -
D gene: -
V gene: TRBV19
J gene: TRBJ2-2
CDR3 DNA: TGTGCCAGTAGCCCCCAGGGGATGTGGACCGGGGAGCTGTTTTTT
CDR3 protein: CASSPQGMWTGELFF

clone size: -
D gene: -
V gene: TRBV27
J gene: TRBJ1-5
CDR3 DNA: TGTGCCAGCGGGTATAATCAGCCCCAGCATTTT
CDR3 protein: CASGYNQPQHF

clone size: -
D gene: -
V gene: TRBV7-9
J gene: TRBJ2-3
CDR3 DNA: TGTGCCAGCAACCCCCCGCGGCTCTCCAGCACAGATACGCAGTATTTT
CDR3 protein: CASNPPRLSSTDTQYF

clone size: -
D gene: TRBD2
V gene: TRBV19
J gene: TRBJ2-7
CDR3 DNA: TGTGCCAGTAGTATAATAGCGGGGGTTCTATACGAGCAGTACTTC
CDR3 protein: CASSIIAGVLYEQYF

clone size: -
D gene: TRBD1
V gene: TRBV9
J gene: TRBJ2-6
CDR3 DNA: TGTGCCAGCAGCGGAGGGGACAGCGCCACCTCTGGGGCCAACGTCCTGACTTTC
CDR3 protein: CASSGGDSATSGANVLTF

clone size: -
D gene: -
V gene: TRBV2
J gene: TRBJ2-7
CDR3 DNA: TGTGCCAGCAGTGTGGTGGTCCCCAACCCCTACGAGCAGTACTTC
CDR3 protein: CASSVVVPNPYEQYF

clone size: -
D gene: -
V gene: TRBV27
J gene: TRBJ1-1
CDR3 DNA: TGTGCCAGCAGTTTATTACAGCCCTTGAACACTGAAGCTTTCTTT
CDR3 protein: CASSLLQPLNTEAFF